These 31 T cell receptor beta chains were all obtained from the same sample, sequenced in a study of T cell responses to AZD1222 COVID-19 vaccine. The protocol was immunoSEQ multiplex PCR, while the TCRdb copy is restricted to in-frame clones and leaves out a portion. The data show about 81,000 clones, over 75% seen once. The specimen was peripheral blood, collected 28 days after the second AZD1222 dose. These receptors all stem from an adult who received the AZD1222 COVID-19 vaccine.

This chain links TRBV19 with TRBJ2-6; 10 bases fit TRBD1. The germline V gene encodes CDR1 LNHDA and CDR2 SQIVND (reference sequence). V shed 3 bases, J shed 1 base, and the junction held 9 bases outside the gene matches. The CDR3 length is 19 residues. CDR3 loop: CASSMGTGATLSGANVLTF. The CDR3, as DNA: TGTGCCAGTAGTATGGGGACAGGGGCGACGTTATCTGGGGCCAACGTCCTGACTTTC.

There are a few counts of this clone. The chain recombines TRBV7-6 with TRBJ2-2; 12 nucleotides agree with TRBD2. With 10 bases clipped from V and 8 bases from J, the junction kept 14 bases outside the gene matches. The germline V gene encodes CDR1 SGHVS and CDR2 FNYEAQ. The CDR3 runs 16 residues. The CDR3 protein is CATKTSGGPSPGELFF. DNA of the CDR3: TGTGCCACCAAGACTAGCGGGGGCCCCTCACCAGGGGAGCTGTTTTTT.

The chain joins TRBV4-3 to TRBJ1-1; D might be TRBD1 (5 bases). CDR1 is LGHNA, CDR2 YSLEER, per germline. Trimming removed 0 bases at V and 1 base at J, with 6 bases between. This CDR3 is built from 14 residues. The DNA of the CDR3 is TGCGCCAGCAGCCAAGAGAGGGGGAACACTGAAGCTTTCTTT. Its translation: CASSQERGNTEAFF.

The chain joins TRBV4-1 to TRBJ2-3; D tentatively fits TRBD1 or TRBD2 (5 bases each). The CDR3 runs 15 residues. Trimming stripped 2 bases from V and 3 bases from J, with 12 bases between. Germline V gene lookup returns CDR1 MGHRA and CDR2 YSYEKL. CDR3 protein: CASSQWGFRTDTQYF. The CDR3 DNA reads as TGCGCCAGCAGCCAATGGGGGTTTCGAACAGATACGCAGTATTTT.

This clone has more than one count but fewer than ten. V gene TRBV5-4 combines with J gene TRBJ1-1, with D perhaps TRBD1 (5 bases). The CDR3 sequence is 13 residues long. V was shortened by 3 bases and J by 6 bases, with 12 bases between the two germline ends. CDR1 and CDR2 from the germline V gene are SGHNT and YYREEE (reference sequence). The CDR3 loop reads CASSSRVEAEAFF. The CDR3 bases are TGTGCCAGCAGCTCCAGGGTGGAGGCTGAAGCTTTCTTT.

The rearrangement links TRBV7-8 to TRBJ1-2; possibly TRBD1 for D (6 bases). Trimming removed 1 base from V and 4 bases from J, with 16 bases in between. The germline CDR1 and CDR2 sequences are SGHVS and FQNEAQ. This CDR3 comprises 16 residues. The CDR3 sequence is CASSLGLGGAGYGYTF. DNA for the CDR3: TGTGCCAGCAGCTTAGGCTTGGGGGGCGCGGGCTATGGCTACACCTTC.

The DNA for the CDR3 is TGCGCCAGCAGCTTGGTCCCAGGGGTGCGCGGCTACACCTTC. Its translation: CASSLVPGVRGYTF. The rearrangement uses TRBV5-1 and TRBJ1-2, with TRBD1 as a possible D gene (6 bases). V was trimmed by 0 bases and J by 8 bases, leaving 14 bases between them. CDR1 is SGHRS, CDR2 YFSETQ, per germline. The CDR3 is 14 residues long.

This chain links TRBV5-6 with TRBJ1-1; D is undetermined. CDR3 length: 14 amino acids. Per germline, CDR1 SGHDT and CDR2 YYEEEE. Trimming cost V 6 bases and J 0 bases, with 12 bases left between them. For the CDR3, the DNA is TGTGCCAGCACCCCGAACGTTGTGAACACTGAAGCTTTCTTT. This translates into CASTPNVVNTEAFF.

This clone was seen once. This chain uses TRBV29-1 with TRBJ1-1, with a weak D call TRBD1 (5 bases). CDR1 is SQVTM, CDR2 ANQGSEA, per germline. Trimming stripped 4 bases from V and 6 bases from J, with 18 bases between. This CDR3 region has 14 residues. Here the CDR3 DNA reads TGCAGCGTTGTTCCCCGCGCAGGGAGCTCTGAAGCTTTCTTT. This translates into CSVVPRAGSSEAFF.

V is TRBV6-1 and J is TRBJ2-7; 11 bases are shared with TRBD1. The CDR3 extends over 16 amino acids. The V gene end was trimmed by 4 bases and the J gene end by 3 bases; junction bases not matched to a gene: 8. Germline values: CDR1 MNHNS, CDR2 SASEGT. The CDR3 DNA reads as TGTGCCAGCAGTGCACCAACCGGGACAGGGGGCTACGAGCAGTACTTC. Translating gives CASSAPTGTGGYEQYF.

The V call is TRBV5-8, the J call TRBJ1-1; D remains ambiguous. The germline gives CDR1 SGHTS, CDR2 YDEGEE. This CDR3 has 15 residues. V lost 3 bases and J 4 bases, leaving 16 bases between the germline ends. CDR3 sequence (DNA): TGTGCCAGCAGCTCCCGGGCGAAGGGTGGCACTGAAGCTTTCTTT. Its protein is CASSSRAKGGTEAFF.

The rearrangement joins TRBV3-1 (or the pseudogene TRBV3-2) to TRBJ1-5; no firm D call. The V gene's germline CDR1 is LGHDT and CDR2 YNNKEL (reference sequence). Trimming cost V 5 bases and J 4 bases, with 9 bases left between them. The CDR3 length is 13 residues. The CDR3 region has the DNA TGTGCCAGCAGCGCAACAGCGAATCAGCCCCAGCATTTT. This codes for CASSATANQPQHF.

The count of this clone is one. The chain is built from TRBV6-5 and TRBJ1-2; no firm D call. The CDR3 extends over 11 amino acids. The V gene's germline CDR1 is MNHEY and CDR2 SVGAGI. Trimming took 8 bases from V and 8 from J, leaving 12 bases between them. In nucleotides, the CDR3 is TGTGCCAGCCGGATAGGAATGGGCTACACCTTC. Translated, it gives CASRIGMGYTF.

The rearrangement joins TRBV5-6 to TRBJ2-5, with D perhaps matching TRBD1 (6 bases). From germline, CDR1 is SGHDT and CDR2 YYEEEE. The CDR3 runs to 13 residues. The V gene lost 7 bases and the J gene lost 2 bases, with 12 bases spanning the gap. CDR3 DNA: TGTGCCAGCGGAAGGACAGCTCAAGAGACCCAGTACTTC. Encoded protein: CASGRTAQETQYF.

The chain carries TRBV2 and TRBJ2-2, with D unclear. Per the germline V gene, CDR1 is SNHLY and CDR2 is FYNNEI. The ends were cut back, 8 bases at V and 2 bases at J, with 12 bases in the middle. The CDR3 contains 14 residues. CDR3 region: CASRADPNTGELFF. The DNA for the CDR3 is TGTGCCAGCCGGGCAGACCCTAACACCGGGGAGCTGTTTTTT. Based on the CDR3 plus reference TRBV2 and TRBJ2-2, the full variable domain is EPEVTQTPSHQVTQMGQEVILRCVPISNHLYFYWYRQILGQKVEFLVSFYNNEISEKSEIFDDQFSVERPDGSNFTLKIRSTKLEDSAMYFCASRADPNTGELFFGEGSRLTVL.

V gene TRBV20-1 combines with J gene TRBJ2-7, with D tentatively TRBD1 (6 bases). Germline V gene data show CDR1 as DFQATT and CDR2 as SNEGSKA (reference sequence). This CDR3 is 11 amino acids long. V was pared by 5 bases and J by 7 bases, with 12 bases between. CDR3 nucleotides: TGCAGTGCTGGGGGCAAGGGGGAGCAGTACTTC. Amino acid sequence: CSAGGKGEQYF.

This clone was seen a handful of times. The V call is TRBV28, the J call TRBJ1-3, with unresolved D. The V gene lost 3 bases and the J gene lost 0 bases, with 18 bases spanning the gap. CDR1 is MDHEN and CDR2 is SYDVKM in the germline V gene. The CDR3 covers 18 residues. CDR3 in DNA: TGTGCCAGCAGTTTGTTTAGCGGCCGATACCCCTCTGGAAACACCATATATTTT. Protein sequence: CASSLFSGRYPSGNTIYF.

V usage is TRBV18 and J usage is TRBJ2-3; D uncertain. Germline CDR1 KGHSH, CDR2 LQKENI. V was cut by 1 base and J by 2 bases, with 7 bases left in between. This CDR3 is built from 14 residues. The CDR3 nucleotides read TGTGCCAGCTCACCACTAGCCTCCACAGATACGCAGTATTTT. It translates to CASSPLASTDTQYF.

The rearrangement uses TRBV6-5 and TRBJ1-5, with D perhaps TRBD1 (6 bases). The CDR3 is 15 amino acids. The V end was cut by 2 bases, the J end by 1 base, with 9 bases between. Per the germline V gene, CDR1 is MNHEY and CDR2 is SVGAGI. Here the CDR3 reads CASSYQGTSNQPQHF. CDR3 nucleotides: TGTGCCAGCAGTTACCAGGGGACGAGCAATCAGCCCCAGCATTTT.

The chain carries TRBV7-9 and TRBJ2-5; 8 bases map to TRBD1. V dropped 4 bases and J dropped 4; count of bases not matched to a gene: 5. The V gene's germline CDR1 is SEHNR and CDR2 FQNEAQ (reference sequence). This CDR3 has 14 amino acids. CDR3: CASSSRQGSETQYF. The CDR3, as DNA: TGTGCCAGCAGCTCCCGACAGGGGTCAGAGACCCAGTACTTC.

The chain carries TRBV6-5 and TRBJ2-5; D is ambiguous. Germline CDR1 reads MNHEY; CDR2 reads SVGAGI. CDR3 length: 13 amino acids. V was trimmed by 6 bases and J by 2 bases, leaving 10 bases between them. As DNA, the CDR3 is TGTGCCAGCAGGCGGACGGTTCAAGAGACCCAGTACTTC. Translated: CASRRTVQETQYF.

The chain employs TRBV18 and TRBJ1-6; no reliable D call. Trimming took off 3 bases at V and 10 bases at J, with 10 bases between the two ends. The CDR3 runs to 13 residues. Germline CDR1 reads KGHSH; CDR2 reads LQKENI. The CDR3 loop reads CASSPEVNSPLHF. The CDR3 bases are TGTGCCAGCTCACCGGAGGTAAACTCACCCCTCCACTTT.

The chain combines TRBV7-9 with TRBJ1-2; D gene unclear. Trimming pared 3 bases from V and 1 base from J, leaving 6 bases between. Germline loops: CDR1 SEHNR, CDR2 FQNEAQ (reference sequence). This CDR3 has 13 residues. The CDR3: CASSFSNNYGYTF. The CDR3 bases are TGTGCCAGCAGCTTCAGCAATAACTATGGCTACACCTTC.

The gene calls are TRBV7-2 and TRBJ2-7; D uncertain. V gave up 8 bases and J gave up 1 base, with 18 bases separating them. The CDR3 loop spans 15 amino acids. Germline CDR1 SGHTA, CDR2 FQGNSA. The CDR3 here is CASAPAATASYEQYF. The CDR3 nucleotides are TGTGCCAGCGCCCCAGCCGCTACAGCGTCCTACGAGCAGTACTTC.

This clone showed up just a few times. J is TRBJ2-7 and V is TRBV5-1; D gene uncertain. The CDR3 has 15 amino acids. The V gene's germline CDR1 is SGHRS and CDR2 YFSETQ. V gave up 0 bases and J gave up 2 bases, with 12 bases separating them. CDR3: CASSLAMGQTYEQYF. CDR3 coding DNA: TGCGCCAGCAGCTTGGCGATGGGCCAGACCTACGAGCAGTACTTC. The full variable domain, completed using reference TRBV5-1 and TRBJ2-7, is KAGVTQTPRYLIKTRGQQVTLSCSPISGHRSVSWYQQTPGQGLQFLFEYFSETQRNKGNFPGRFSGRQFSNSRSEMNVSTLELGDSALYLCASSLAMGQTYEQYFGPGTRLTVT.

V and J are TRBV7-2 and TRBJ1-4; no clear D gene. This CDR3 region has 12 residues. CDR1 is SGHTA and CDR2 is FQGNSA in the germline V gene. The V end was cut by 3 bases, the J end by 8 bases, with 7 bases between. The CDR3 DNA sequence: TGTGCCAGCAGCTTGCTACGGGAAAAACTGTTTTTT. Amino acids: CASSLLREKLFF.

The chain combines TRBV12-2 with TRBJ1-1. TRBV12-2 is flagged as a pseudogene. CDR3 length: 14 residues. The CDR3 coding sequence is TGTGCAAGTCGCTCCTTAGACGTAAACACTGAAGCTTTCTTT. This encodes CASRSLDVNTEAFF.

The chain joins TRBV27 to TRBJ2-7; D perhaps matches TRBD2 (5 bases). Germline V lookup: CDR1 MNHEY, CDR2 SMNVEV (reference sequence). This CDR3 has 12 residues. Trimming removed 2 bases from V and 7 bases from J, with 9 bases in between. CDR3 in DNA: TGTGCCAGCAGTTTACGAGGGAATGAGCAGTACTTC. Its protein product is CASSLRGNEQYF.

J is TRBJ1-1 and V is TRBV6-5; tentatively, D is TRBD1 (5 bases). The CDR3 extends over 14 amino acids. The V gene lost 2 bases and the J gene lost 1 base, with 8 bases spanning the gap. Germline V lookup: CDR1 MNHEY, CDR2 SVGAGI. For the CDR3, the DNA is TGTGCCAGCAGTTACACAGACAGGAACACTGAAGCTTTCTTT. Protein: CASSYTDRNTEAFF.

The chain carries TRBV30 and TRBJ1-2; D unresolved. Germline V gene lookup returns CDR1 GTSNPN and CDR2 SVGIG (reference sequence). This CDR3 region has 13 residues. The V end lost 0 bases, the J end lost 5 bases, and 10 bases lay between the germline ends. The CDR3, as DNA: TGTGCCTGGAGTGTAGAAGGAGGGTATGGCTACACCTTC. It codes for CAWSVEGGYGYTF.

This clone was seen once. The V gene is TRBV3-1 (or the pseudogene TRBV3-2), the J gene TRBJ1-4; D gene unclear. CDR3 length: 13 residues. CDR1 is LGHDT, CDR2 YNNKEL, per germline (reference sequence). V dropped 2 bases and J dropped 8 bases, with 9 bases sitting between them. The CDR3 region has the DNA TGTGCCAGCAGCCAACTGGGCGGGGAAAAACTGTTTTTT. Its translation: CASSQLGGEKLFF.